The 26 T cell receptor beta chains presented below share a single source sample, sequenced in a study of identical twins. TCRdb re-derived calls from the 5' RACE reads in MiXCR, one entry per CDR3 protein. Among fewer than 250,000 distinct CDR3 sequences listed, around a tenth were seen once. Input material: memory (CD45RO+) T cells sorted from blood. The receptors come from a woman under 30 in good health.

The table lists this clonotype with many counts. The rearrangement joins TRBV5-1 to TRBJ2-7, with D perhaps matching TRBD2 (5 bases). Germline CDR1 and CDR2: SGHRS and YFSETQ. Trimming pared 0 bases from V and 0 bases from J, leaving 19 bases between. The CDR3 length is 18 residues. The CDR3 nucleotides are TGCGCCAGCAGCTTGGCCGAGGAGGCCATACTTCCCTCCTACGAGCAGTACTTC. Its protein product is CASSLAEEAILPSYEQYF. The full variable domain, with the rest looked up from reference TRBV5-1 and TRBJ2-7, is KAGVTQTPRYLIKTRGQQVTLSCSPISGHRSVSWYQQTPGQGLQFLFEYFSETQRNKGNFPGRFSGRQFSNSRSEMNVSTLELGDSALYLCASSLAEEAILPSYEQYFGPGTRLTVT.

This rearrangement joins TRBV4-1 to TRBJ2-1; 9 bases match TRBD2. CDR1 is MGHRA and CDR2 is YSYEKL in the germline V gene. J was trimmed by 2 bases and V by 1 base; bases with no gene match: 3. The CDR3 spans 16 residues. The DNA for the CDR3 is TGCGCCAGCAGCCAAGCGAGCGGGAGGCCCTACAATGAGCAGTTCTTC. The encoded protein is CASSQASGRPYNEQFF.

The sample holds many counts of this clonotype. The chain links TRBV20-1 to TRBJ1-1; D unresolved. The germline gives CDR1 DFQATT, CDR2 SNEGSKA (reference sequence). The CDR3 consists of 14 residues. Trimming took 3 bases from V and 3 from J, leaving 14 bases between them. In DNA, the CDR3 is TGCAGTGCTAGCCCAGGTCGGGCGGACACTGAAGCTTTCTTT. This sequence encodes CSASPGRADTEAFF.

This clonotype has only a few counts. V usage is TRBV7-2 and J usage is TRBJ1-1; D remains ambiguous. V lost 8 bases and J 0 bases, leaving 13 bases between the germline ends. Per the germline V gene, CDR1 is SGHTA and CDR2 is FQGNSA. The CDR3 is 14 amino acids. CDR3 in amino acids: CASLPDAMNTEAFF. CDR3 nucleotide sequence: TGTGCCAGCCTGCCGGACGCAATGAACACTGAAGCTTTCTTT.

The rearrangement links TRBV11-2 to TRBJ1-2; D might be TRBD1 (6 bases). This CDR3 spans 14 amino acids. With 5 bases removed from V and 1 base from J, the gap between germline ends came to 11 bases. Germline lookup yields CDR1 SGHAT and CDR2 FQNNGV. As DNA, the CDR3 is TGTGCCAGCAGCCCAACGGACAGTAACTATGGCTACACCTTC. This translates into CASSPTDSNYGYTF. Variable domain in full (rest from reference TRBV11-2 and TRBJ1-2): EAGVAQSPRYKIIEKRQSVAFWCNPISGHATLYWYQQILGQGPKLLIQFQNNGVVDDSQLPKDRFSAERLKGVDSTLKIQPAKLEDSAVYLCASSPTDSNYGYTFGSGTRLTVV.

V gene TRBV11-3 combines with J gene TRBJ2-1; D not resolved. The germline V gene has CDR1 SGHNT and CDR2 YENEEA. The CDR3 has 12 residues. The V gene lost 3 bases and the J gene lost 8 bases, with 8 bases spanning the gap. The CDR3 DNA follows: TGTGCCAGCAGCTTTCACCGGGATGAGCAGTTCTTC. Its translation is CASSFHRDEQFF.

This clonotype was seen more than once but under ten times. The chain has TRBV29-1 and TRBJ2-2; TRBD1 matches at 8 bases. The CDR3 runs 14 residues. Trimming at V came to 4 bases and at J to 4 bases, leaving 5 bases not matched to a gene. Germline assignment: CDR1 SQVTM and CDR2 ANQGSEA. The CDR3 spells CSVGAGGFTGELFF. Here the CDR3 DNA reads TGCAGCGTTGGGGCAGGGGGCTTCACCGGGGAGCTGTTTTTT.

This clonotype was found many times. The genes are TRBV6-5 and TRBJ1-3; the D is unclear. Between the trimmed V and J ends, which lost 10 bases and 3 bases, there was a span of 7 bases. Germline values: CDR1 MNHEY, CDR2 SVGAGI. The CDR3 consists of 11 residues. The CDR3 protein is CAIKSGNTIYF. The CDR3 nucleotides are TGTGCCATTAAGAGTGGAAACACCATATATTTT.

This clonotype was found many times. The genes are TRBV7-2 and TRBJ1-3; D is ambiguous. CDR1 and CDR2 (germline): SGHTA, FQGNSA. This CDR3 region has 15 residues. V lost 2 bases and J 4 bases, leaving 12 bases between the germline ends. In DNA, the CDR3 is TGTGCCAGCAGCTTATTGGGCATGGTAGGAAACACCATATATTTT. Translation gives CASSLLGMVGNTIYF.

This clonotype was seen a few times. This sequence joins TRBV9 and TRBJ2-4; possible D gene TRBD1, 5 bases. The CDR3 has 14 residues. Trimming left V 0 bases short and J 8 bases short, with 12 bases between. CDR1 SGDLS and CDR2 YYNGEE come from the germline V gene. The CDR3 region has the DNA TGTGCCAGCAGCGTAGCTACTTGGGGCGACATTCAGTACTTC. Translated: CASSVATWGDIQYF. Using reference TRBV9 and TRBJ2-4 for the parts outside the CDR3, the full variable domain is DSGVTQTPKHLITATGQRVTLRCSPRSGDLSVYWYQQSLDQGLQFLIQYYNGEERAKGNILERFSAQQFPDLHSELNLSSLELGDSALYFCASSVATWGDIQYFGAGTRLSVL.

This clonotype is termed medium-sized. The chain uses TRBV6-2 or TRBV6-3 and TRBJ2-1; D might be TRBD1 (5 bases). The CDR3 is 14 amino acids. Germline CDR1 and CDR2: MNHEY and SVGEGT. Trimming removed 6 bases at V and 6 bases at J, with 15 bases between. The CDR3 DNA is TGTGCCAGCAGCTGGGGCCTCGTGGGCAATGAGCAGTTCTTC. Its translation is CASSWGLVGNEQFF.

This clonotype was seen a handful of times. The rearrangement links TRBV3-1 to TRBJ2-7; no definite D call. The germline V gene has CDR1 LGHDT and CDR2 YNNKEL (reference sequence). CDR3 length equals 13 residues. The V gene lost 3 bases and the J gene lost 3 bases, with 9 bases spanning the gap. The CDR3 here is CASSHSPLYEQYF. DNA of the CDR3: TGTGCCAGCAGCCATTCCCCCCTCTACGAGCAGTACTTC.

In this sample, this clonotype turned up a few times. The V and J genes are TRBV11-2 and TRBJ2-1; possibly TRBD1 for D (6 bases). The CDR3 has 15 amino acids. Germline-derived CDR1 and CDR2 are SGHAT and FQNNGV. V lost 5 bases, J lost 0 bases, and 11 bases lay in between. The CDR3 coding sequence is TGTGCCAGCAGCCCAACACAGGGCTCCTACAATGAGCAGTTCTTC. This codes for CASSPTQGSYNEQFF.

This chain joins TRBV20-1 and TRBJ2-1, with 11 bases fitting TRBD2. The ends lost 0 bases at V and 4 bases at J; junction bases unmatched: 8. CDR1 DFQATT and CDR2 SNEGSKA come from the germline V gene (reference sequence). The CDR3 totals 17 residues. The CDR3 DNA follows: TGCAGTGCTAGAGACCCCCTAGCGGGAGGCAGGTACAATGAGCAGTTCTTC. Its translation: CSARDPLAGGRYNEQFF.

The chain recombines TRBV15 with TRBJ2-7; D is tentatively TRBD1 or TRBD2 (5 bases each). The CDR3 is 15 amino acids. Between the trimmed V and J ends, which lost 2 bases and 2 bases, there was a span of 13 bases. Germline CDR1 is LNHNV and CDR2 is YYDKDF (reference sequence). For the CDR3, the DNA is TGTGCCACCAGCAGACACCGGGACGGCCCCTACGAGCAGTACTTC. It specifies CATSRHRDGPYEQYF.

The table lists this clonotype with many counts. This sequence joins TRBV7-2 and TRBJ1-5, with D possibly being TRBD1 (6 bases). The CDR3 length is 15 residues. V was cut by 3 bases and J by 5 bases, with 14 bases left in between. Germline V lookup: CDR1 SGHTA, CDR2 FQGNSA. The CDR3 reads CASSFYFRGDQPQHF. As DNA, the CDR3 is TGTGCCAGCAGCTTTTATTTCAGGGGAGATCAGCCCCAGCATTTT.

V is TRBV4-1 and J is TRBJ1-1; D gene uncertain. V was trimmed by 9 bases and J by 0 bases, leaving 5 bases between them. CDR1 is MGHRA, CDR2 YSYEKL, per germline. The CDR3 totals 11 residues. CDR3 protein: CASVMNTEAFF. The DNA of the CDR3 is TGCGCCAGTGTTATGAACACTGAAGCTTTCTTT.

The rearrangement joins TRBV7-6 to TRBJ2-2; D is uncertain. CDR1 and CDR2 from the germline V gene are SGHVS and FNYEAQ. The V and J ends lost 1 base and 1 base respectively, with 7 bases between them. This CDR3 is built from 15 residues. CDR3 in DNA: TGTGCCAGCAGCTTAGTACGACAGAACACCGGGGAGCTGTTTTTT. Translation gives CASSLVRQNTGELFF.

This clonotype was detected many times. V usage is TRBV12-3 or TRBV12-4 and J usage is TRBJ1-5; D is undetermined. The ends were cut back, 3 bases at V and 3 bases at J, with 9 bases in the middle. This CDR3 region has 14 residues. The CDR3 nucleotides read TGTGCCAGCAGTTTGTGGGGTATCAATCAGCCCCAGCATTTT. This codes for CASSLWGINQPQHF.

The chain is built from TRBV7-8 and TRBJ2-1; D gene ambiguous. Looked up from germline, CDR1 is SGHVS and CDR2 is FQNEAQ. The CDR3 extends over 15 amino acids. The V end lost 2 bases, the J end lost 0 bases, and 8 bases lay between the germline ends. CDR3 nucleotides: TGTGCCAGCAGCTTATTGCGGAGCTCCTACAATGAGCAGTTCTTC. It encodes CASSLLRSSYNEQFF.

The chain recombines TRBV7-2 with TRBJ2-7; 9 positions agree with TRBD1. The CDR3 has 14 amino acids. J was trimmed by 6 bases and V by 7 bases; bases with no gene match: 10. The germline CDR1 and CDR2 sequences are SGHTA and FQGNSA. The DNA for the CDR3 is TGTGCCAGCAAATTGGGACAGGGTGAGTTCGAGCAGTACTTC. It yields the protein CASKLGQGEFEQYF.

This clonotype was seen at least ten times. This chain connects TRBV7-8 to TRBJ2-3; 9 positions agree with TRBD2. V gave up 6 bases and J gave up 0 bases; unmatched junction bases: 4. CDR3 length: 15 amino acids. Germline V gene sequence: CDR1 SGHVS, CDR2 FQNEAQ. This CDR3 is CASRLTSGSTDTQYF. In DNA form, the CDR3 reads TGTGCCAGCAGGCTCACTAGCGGGAGCACAGATACGCAGTATTTT.

The chain employs TRBV11-1 and TRBJ2-2; 7 nucleotides match TRBD2. CDR3 length equals 15 residues. The germline CDR1 and CDR2 sequences are SGHAT and FQDESV (reference sequence). V shed 3 bases, J shed 4 bases, and the junction held 5 bases outside the gene matches. CDR3 sequence (DNA): TGTGCCAGCAGCTTGGGGGTAGCGGGCACCGGGGAGCTGTTTTTT. It yields the protein CASSLGVAGTGELFF.

The rearrangement joins TRBV6-1 to TRBJ1-1, with no clear D. Germline assignment: CDR1 MNHNS and CDR2 SASEGT. There are 13 residues in the CDR3. V lost 4 bases and J 8 bases, leaving 14 bases between the germline ends. CDR3 residues: CASSVNSHSEAFF. For the CDR3, the DNA is TGTGCCAGCAGTGTGAACAGCCACTCGGAAGCTTTCTTT.

This clonotype was seen repeatedly, ten times or more. The chain links TRBV12-3 or TRBV12-4 to TRBJ1-1; no firm D call. Trimming removed 1 base at V and 0 bases at J, with 18 bases between. The CDR3 extends over 18 amino acids. CDR3: CASSLGPLSAKMNTEAFF. CDR3 bases: TGTGCCAGCAGTTTAGGGCCGTTGAGTGCGAAAATGAACACTGAAGCTTTCTTT.

This clonotype appeared a few times. The rearrangement uses TRBV4-3 and TRBJ2-7; the match to TRBD2 covers 9 bases. This CDR3 comprises 16 residues. Germline values: CDR1 LGHNA, CDR2 YSLEER. The trim removed 4 bases at V and 4 bases at J, leaving 11 bases unmatched. For the CDR3, the DNA is TGCGCCAGCAGCCCACAGAGGGCGCGGGAGGGGTACGAGCAGTACTTC. This sequence encodes CASSPQRAREGYEQYF.